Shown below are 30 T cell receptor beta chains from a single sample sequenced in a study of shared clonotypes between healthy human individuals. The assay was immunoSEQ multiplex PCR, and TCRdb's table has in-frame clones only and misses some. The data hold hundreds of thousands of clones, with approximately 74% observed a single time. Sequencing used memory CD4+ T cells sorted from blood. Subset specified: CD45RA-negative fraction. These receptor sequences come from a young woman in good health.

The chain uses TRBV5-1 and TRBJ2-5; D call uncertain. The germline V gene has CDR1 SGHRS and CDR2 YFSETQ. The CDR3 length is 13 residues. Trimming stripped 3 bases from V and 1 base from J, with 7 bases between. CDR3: CASSSSLQETQYF. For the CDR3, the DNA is TGCGCCAGCAGCTCCTCCCTCCAAGAGACCCAGTACTTC.

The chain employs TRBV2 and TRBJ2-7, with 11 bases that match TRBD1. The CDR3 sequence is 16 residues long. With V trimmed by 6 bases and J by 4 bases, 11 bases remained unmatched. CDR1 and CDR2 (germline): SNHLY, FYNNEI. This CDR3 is CASRSPDGTGGYEQYF. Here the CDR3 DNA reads TGTGCCAGCAGGTCCCCGGATGGGACAGGGGGATACGAGCAGTACTTC.

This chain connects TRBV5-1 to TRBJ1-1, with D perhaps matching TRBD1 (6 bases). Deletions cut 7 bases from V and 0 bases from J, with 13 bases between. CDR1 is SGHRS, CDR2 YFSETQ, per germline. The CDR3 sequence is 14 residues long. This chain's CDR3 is CASSKNRVNTEAFF. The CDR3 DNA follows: TGCGCCAGCTCAAAGAACAGGGTGAACACTGAAGCTTTCTTT.

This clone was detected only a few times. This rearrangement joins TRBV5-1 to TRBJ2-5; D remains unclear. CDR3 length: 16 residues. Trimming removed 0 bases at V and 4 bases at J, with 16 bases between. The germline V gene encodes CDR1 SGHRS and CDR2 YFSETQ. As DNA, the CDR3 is TGCGCCAGCAGCTTGGTAACCTACGGCGTTCCAGAGACCCAGTACTTC. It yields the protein CASSLVTYGVPETQYF. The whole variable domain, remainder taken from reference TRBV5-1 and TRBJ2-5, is KAGVTQTPRYLIKTRGQQVTLSCSPISGHRSVSWYQQTPGQGLQFLFEYFSETQRNKGNFPGRFSGRQFSNSRSEMNVSTLELGDSALYLCASSLVTYGVPETQYFGPGTRLLVL.

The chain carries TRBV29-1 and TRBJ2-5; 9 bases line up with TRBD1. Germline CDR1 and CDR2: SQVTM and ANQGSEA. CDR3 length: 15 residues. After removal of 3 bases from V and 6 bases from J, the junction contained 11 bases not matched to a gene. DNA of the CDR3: TGCAGCGTTGAGGTTGGACAGGGGACTCCTCAGACCCAGTACTTC. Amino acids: CSVEVGQGTPQTQYF.

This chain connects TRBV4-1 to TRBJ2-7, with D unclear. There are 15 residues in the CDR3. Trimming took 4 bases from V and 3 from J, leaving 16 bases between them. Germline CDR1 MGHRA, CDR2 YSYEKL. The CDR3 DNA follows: TGCGCCAGCAGCCCCTCTATTGTTACCCGCTACGAGCAGTACTTC. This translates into CASSPSIVTRYEQYF.

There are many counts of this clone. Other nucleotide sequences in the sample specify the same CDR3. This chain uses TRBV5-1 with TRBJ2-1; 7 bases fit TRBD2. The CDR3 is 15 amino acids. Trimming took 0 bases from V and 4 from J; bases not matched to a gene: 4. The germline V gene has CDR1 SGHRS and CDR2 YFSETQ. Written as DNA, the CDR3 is TGCGCCAGCAGCTTGGCTAGCGGAGCTTACAATGAGCAGTTCTTC. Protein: CASSLASGAYNEQFF.

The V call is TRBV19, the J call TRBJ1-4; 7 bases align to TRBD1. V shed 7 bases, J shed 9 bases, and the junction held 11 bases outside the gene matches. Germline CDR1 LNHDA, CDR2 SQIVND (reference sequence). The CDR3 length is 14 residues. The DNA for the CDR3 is TGTGCCAGTAAAACGAGGGACAGCGAAAAAAAACTGTTTTTT. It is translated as CASKTRDSEKKLFF.

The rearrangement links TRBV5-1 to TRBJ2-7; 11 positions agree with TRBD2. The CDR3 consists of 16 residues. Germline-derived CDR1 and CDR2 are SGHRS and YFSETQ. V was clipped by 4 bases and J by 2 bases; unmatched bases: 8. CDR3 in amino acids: CASSPGLAGPAYEQYF. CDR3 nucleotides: TGCGCCAGCAGCCCTGGACTAGCGGGCCCCGCCTACGAGCAGTACTTC.

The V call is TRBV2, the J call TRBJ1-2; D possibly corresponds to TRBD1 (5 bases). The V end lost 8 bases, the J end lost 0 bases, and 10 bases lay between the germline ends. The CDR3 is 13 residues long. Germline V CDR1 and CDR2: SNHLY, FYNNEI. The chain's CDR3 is CASDRYSNYGYTF. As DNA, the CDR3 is TGTGCCAGCGACAGATACTCTAACTATGGCTACACCTTC.

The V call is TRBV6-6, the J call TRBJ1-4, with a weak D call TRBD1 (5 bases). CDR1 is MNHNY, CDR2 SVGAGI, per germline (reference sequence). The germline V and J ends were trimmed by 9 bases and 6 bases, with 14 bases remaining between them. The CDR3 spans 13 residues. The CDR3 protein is CASREGRYEKLFF. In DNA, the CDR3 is TGTGCCAGTAGGGAGGGGAGATATGAAAAACTGTTTTTT.

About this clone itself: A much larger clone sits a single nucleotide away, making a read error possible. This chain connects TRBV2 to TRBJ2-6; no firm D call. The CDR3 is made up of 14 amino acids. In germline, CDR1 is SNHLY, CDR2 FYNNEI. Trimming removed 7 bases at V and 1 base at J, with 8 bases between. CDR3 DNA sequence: TGTGCCAGCACCCCTTTATCTGGGGCCAACGTCCTGACTTTC. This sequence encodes CASTPLSGANVLTF.

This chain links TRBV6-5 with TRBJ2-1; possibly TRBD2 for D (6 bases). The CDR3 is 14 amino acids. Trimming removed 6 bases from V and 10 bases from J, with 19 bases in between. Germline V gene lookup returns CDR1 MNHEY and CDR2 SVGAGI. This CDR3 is CASRSGLSNREQFF. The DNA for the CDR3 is TGTGCCAGCAGGTCGGGACTGAGCAACAGGGAGCAGTTCTTC.

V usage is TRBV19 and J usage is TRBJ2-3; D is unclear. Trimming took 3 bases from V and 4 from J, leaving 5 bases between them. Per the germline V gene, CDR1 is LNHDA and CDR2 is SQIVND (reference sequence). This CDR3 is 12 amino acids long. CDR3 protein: CASSIPSDTQYF. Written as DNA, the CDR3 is TGTGCCAGTAGTATCCCATCAGATACGCAGTATTTT.

CDR3 region: CASSLQNRPTQYF. The CDR3 bases are TGTGCCAGCAGCTTGCAAAACAGGCCTACGCAGTATTTT. V gene TRBV5-6 combines with J gene TRBJ2-3; TRBD1 is a possible D gene (5 bases). Germline V gene data show CDR1 as SGHDT and CDR2 as YYEEEE. CDR3 size: 13 residues. Trimming cost V 1 base and J 8 bases, with 11 bases left between them. The variable domain in full, completed from reference TRBV5-6 and TRBJ2-3, reads DAGVTQSPTHLIKTRGQQVTLRCSPKSGHDTVSWYQQALGQGPQFIFQYYEEEERQRGNFPDRFSGHQFPNYSSELNVNALLLGDSALYLCASSLQNRPTQYFGPGTRLTVL.

CDR3 in DNA: TGTGCCAGCTTCCAGGCTAATAGCGATGAGCAGTTCTTC. Its protein is CASFQANSDEQFF. This chain connects TRBV7-9 to TRBJ2-1; D possibly corresponds to TRBD2 (5 bases). Trimming stripped 8 bases from V and 8 bases from J, with 16 bases between. From germline, CDR1 is SEHNR and CDR2 FQNEAQ (reference sequence). CDR3 length equals 13 residues.

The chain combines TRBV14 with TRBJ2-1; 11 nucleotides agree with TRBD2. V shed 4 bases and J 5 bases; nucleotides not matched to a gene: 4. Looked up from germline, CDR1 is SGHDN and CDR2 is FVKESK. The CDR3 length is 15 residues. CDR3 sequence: CASSPLAGGNNEQFF. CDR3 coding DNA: TGTGCCAGCAGCCCTCTAGCGGGAGGAAACAATGAGCAGTTCTTC.

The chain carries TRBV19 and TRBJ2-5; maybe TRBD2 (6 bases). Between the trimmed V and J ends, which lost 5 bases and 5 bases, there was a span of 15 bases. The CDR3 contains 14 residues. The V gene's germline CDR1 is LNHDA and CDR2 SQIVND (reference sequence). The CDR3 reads CASSREGGSETQYF. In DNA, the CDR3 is TGTGCCAGTAGTCGCGAGGGAGGATCTGAGACCCAGTACTTC.

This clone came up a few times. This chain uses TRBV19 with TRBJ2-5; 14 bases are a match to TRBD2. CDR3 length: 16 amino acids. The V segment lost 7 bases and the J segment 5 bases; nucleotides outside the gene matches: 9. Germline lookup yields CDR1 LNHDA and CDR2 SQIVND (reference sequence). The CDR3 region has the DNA TGTGCCAGTAAGGCCGGGACTAGCGGGAGTATCGAGACCCAGTACTTC. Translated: CASKAGTSGSIETQYF.

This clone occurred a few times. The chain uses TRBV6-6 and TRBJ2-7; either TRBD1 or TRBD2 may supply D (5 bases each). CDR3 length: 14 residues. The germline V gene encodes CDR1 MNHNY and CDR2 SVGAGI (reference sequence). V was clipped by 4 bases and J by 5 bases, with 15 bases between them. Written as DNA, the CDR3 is TGTGCCAGCAGTTTCCTCAGGGACGGTGACGAGCAGTACTTC. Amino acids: CASSFLRDGDEQYF.

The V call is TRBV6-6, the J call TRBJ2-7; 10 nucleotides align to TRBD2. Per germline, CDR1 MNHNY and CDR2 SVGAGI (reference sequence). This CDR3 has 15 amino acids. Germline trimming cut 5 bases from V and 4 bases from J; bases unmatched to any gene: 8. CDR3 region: CASSRPTSGNYEQYF. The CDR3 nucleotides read TGTGCCAGCAGTCGCCCTACTAGCGGGAATTACGAGCAGTACTTC.

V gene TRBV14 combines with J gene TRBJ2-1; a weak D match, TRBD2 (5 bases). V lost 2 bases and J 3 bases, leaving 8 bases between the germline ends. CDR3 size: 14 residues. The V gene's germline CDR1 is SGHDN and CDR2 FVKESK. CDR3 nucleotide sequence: TGTGCCAGCAGCCAAACGGGATACTACAATGAGCAGTTCTTC. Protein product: CASSQTGYYNEQFF.

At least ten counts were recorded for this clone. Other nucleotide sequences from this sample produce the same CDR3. The DNA for the CDR3 is TGTGCCAGCACCGGCAGCCGCACAGATACGCAGTATTTT. Its protein product is CASTGSRTDTQYF. The chain employs TRBV2 and TRBJ2-3; D call uncertain. The germline V and J ends were trimmed by 7 bases and 1 base, with 9 bases remaining between them. This CDR3 has 13 amino acids. CDR1 SNHLY and CDR2 FYNNEI come from the germline V gene.

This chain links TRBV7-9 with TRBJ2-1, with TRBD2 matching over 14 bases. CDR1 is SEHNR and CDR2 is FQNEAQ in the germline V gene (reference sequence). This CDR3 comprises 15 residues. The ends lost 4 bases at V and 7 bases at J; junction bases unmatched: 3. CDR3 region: CASSSTSGRGNEQFF. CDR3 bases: TGTGCCAGCAGCTCGACTAGCGGGAGGGGGAATGAGCAGTTCTTC.

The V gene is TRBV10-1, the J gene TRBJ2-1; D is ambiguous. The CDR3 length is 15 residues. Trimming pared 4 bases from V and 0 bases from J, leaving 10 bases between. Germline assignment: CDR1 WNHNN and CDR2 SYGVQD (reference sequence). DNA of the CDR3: TGCGCCAGCAGTGGGCACTTGGGCTCCTACAATGAGCAGTTCTTC. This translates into CASSGHLGSYNEQFF.

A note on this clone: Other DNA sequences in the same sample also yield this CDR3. The CDR3 loop reads CASSLGQVQETQYF. The DNA of the CDR3 is TGTGCCAGCAGCCTGGGACAGGTTCAAGAGACCCAGTACTTC. The chain combines TRBV5-4 with TRBJ2-5, with 8 bases identical to TRBD1. From germline, CDR1 is SGHNT and CDR2 YYREEE (reference sequence). The V segment lost 4 bases and the J segment 2 bases; nucleotides outside the gene matches: 4. CDR3 length: 14 residues.

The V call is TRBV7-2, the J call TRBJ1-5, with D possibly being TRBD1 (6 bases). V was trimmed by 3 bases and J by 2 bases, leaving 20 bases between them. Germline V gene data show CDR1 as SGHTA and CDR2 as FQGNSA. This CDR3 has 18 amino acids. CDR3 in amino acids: CASSLFGGAVWGNQPQHF. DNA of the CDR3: TGTGCCAGCAGCTTGTTTGGGGGGGCCGTTTGGGGCAATCAGCCCCAGCATTTT.

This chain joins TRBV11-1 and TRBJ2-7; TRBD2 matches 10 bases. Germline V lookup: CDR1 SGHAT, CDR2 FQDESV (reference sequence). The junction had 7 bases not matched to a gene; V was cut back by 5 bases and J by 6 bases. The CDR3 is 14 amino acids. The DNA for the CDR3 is TGTGCCAGCAGCCCTAAGCTAGCGGGAGTCGAGCAGTACTTC. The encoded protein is CASSPKLAGVEQYF.

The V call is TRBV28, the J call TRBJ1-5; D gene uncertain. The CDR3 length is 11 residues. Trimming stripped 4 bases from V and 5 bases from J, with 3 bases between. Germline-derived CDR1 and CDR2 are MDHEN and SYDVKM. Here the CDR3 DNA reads TGTGCCAGCAGTTCGGATCAGCCCCAGCATTTT. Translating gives CASSSDQPQHF.

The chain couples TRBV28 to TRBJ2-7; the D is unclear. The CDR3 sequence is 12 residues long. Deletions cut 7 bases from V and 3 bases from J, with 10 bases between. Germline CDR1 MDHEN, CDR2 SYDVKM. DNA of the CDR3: TGTGCCAGCAAAACCACTAACTACGAGCAGTACTTC. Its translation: CASKTTNYEQYF.